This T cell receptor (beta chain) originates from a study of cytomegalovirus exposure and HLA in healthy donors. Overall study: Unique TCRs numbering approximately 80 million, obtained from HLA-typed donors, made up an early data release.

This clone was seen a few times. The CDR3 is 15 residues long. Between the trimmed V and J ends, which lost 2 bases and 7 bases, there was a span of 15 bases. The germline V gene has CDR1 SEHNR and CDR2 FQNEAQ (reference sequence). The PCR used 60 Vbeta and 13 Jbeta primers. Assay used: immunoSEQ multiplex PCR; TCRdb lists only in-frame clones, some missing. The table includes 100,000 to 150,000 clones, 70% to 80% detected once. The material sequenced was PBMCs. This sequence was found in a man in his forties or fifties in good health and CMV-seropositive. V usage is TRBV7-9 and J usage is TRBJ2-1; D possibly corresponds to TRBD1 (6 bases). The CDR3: CASSLIAGGGNEQFF. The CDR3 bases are TGTGCCAGCAGCTTAATAGCTGGGGGCGGGAATGAGCAGTTCTTC.